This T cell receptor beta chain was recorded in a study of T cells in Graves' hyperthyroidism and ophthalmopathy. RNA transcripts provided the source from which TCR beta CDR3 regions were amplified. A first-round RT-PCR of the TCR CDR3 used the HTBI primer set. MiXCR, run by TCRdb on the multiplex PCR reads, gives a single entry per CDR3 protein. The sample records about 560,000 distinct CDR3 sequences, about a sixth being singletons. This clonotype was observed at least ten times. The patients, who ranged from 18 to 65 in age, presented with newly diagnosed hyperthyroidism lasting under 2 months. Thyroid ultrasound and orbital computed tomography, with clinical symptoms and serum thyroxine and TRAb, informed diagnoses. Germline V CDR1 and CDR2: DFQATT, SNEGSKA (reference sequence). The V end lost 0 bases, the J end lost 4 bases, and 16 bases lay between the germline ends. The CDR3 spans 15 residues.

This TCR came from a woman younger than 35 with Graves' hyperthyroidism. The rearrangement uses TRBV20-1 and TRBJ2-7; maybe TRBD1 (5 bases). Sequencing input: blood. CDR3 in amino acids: CSARDMQGPPYEQYF. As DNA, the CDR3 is TGCAGTGCTAGAGATATGCAGGGTCCCCCTTACGAGCAGTACTTC.